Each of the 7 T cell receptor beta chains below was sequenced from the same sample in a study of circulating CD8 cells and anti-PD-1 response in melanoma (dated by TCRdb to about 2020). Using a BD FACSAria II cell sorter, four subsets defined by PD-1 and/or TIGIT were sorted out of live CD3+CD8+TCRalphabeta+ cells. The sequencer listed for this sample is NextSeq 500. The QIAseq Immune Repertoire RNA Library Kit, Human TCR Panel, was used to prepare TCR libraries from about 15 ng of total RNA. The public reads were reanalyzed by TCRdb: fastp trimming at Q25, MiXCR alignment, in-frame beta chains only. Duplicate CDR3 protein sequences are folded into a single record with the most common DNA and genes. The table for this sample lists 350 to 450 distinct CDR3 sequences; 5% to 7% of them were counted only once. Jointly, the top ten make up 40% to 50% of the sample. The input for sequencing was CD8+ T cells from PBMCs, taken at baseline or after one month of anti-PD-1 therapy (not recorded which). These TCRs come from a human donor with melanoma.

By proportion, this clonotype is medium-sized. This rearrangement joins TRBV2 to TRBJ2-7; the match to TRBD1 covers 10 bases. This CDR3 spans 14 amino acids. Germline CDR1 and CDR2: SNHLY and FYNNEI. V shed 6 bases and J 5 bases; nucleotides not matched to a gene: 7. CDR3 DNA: TGTGCCAGCAGGGCGGGACAGGGGACGAACGAGCAGTACTTC. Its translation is CASRAGQGTNEQYF. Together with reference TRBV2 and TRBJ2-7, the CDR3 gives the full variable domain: EPEVTQTPSHQVTQMGQEVILRCVPISNHLYFYWYRQILGQKVEFLVSFYNNEISEKSEIFDDQFSVERPDGSNFTLKIRSTKLEDSAMYFCASRAGQGTNEQYFGPGTRLTVT.

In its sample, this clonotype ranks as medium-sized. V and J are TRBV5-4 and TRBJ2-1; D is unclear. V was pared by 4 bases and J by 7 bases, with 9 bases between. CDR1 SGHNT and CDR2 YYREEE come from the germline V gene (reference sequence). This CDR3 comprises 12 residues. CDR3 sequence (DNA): TGTGCCAGCAGCCCGACTGTGAATGAGCAGTTCTTC. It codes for CASSPTVNEQFF.

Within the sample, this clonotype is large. This CDR3 is CASSLAGTGRYTF. CDR3 DNA sequence: TGTGCCAGCAGCTTAGCTGGGACAGGGCGCTACACCTTC. The chain is built from TRBV5-4 and TRBJ1-2, with TRBD1 matching 9 bases. CDR1 and CDR2 (germline): SGHNT, YYREEE (reference sequence). J gave up 9 bases and V 2 bases, and 5 bases lay outside the gene matches. There are 13 residues in the CDR3. Supplemented by reference TRBV5-4 and TRBJ1-2, the full variable domain reads ETGVTQSPTHLIKTRGQQVTLRCSSQSGHNTVSWYQQALGQGPQFIFQYYREEENGRGNFPPRFSGLQFPNYSSELNVNALELDDSALYLCASSLAGTGRYTFGSGTRLTVV.

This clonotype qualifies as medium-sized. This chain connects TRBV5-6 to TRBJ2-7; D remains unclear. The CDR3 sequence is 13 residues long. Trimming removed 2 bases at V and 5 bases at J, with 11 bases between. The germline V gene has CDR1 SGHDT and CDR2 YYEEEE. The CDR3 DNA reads TGTGCCAGCAGCTTAGGCGAGCTACACGAGCAGTACTTC. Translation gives CASSLGELHEQYF.

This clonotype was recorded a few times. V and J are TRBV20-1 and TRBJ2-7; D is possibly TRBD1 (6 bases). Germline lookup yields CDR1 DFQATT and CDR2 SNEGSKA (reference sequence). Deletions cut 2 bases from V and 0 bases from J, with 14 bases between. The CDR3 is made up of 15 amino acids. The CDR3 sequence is CSARSPGTPSYEQYF. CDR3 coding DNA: TGCAGTGCTAGAAGTCCCGGGACACCCTCCTACGAGCAGTACTTC.

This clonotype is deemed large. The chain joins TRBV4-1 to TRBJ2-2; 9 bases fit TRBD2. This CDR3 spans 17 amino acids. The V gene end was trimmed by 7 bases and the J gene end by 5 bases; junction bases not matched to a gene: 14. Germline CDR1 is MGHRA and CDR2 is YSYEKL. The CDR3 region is CASTDGAGGLWTGELFF. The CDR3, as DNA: TGCGCCAGCACCGACGGCGCGGGGGGGCTCTGGACCGGGGAGCTGTTTTTT.

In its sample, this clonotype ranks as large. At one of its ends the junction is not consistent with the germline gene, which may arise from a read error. The CDR3 here is CSARADRGHSF. CDR3 bases: TGCAGTGCTAGAGCGGACAGGGGGCACTCCTTC. V is TRBV20-1 and J is TRBJ1-2; 11 bases line up with TRBD1. Germline values: CDR1 DFQATT, CDR2 SNEGSKA (reference sequence). The CDR3 has 11 amino acids.